A single sample is the source of the 27 T cell receptor beta chains below, sequenced in a study of human T cells and chemical hapten exposure (dated by TCRdb to the early 2020s). The time point label, read with the paper, signifies: patch test 3, about 24 weeks after DPC sensitization. Per the publication, the treatment or condition label means: therapeutic diphenylcyclopropenone sensitization with weekly scalp DPC. Libraries came from RACE. These reads were obtained on a NextSeq 500. TCRdb reprocessed the public reads (quality trimming at Q25 with fastp, clone calling with MiXCR) and kept in-frame beta chains. Duplicate CDR3 protein sequences are folded into a single record with the most common DNA and genes. The sample includes 120,000 or so distinct CDR3 sequences, with approximately 11% observed a single time. Approximately 2.5% of the sample lies in the top ten. The sample consisted of whole blood, taken in connection with sensitization to the hapten diphenylcyclopropenone (DPC). The receptors originated from a woman aged 45-65 years with alopecia areata. Some clones in this sample may be carry-over from other donors' samples.

This clonotype was seen at least ten times. J is TRBJ1-2 and V is TRBV7-8; possible D gene TRBD1, 5 bases. CDR3 size: 16 residues. V was clipped by 1 base and J by 6 bases, with 18 bases between them. Germline lookup yields CDR1 SGHVS and CDR2 FQNEAQ. The CDR3 protein is CASSLGLSGRDDGYTF. CDR3 DNA sequence: TGTGCCAGCAGCTTAGGATTGAGCGGCAGGGACGATGGCTACACCTTC.

This clonotype was recorded a few times. The chain carries TRBV14 and TRBJ2-7, with no clear D. The germline V gene has CDR1 SGHDN and CDR2 FVKESK. The CDR3 runs 15 residues. V lost 2 bases and J 0 bases, leaving 11 bases between the germline ends. CDR3 in DNA: TGTGCCAGCAGCCAAATCGGACCGCGCTCCTACGAGCAGTACTTC. It yields the protein CASSQIGPRSYEQYF.

This clonotype was seen more than once but under ten times. The chain is built from TRBV7-2 and TRBJ1-5, with no clear D. Trimming shortened V by 5 bases and J by 4 bases, and 12 bases separated the two germline ends. This CDR3 has 14 amino acids. CDR1 is SGHTA, CDR2 FQGNSA, per germline. CDR3 DNA: TGTGCCAGCAGCCGCTCGGGTACGAATCAGCCCCAGCATTTT. Its protein product is CASSRSGTNQPQHF.

There are a few counts of this clonotype. The rearrangement links TRBV12-3 or TRBV12-4 to TRBJ1-1; D is perhaps TRBD1 (5 bases). V lost 4 bases and J 10 bases, leaving 16 bases between the germline ends. CDR3 length equals 13 residues. The chain's CDR3 is CASSSGPSGVAFF. The CDR3 region has the DNA TGTGCCAGCAGTTCAGGGCCCAGCGGGGTAGCTTTCTTT.

This clonotype was counted only a few times. V and J are TRBV28 and TRBJ2-7, with 7 bases matching TRBD1. The CDR3 sequence is 16 residues long. Germline CDR1 reads MDHEN; CDR2 reads SYDVKM. V dropped 5 bases and J dropped 0; count of bases not matched to a gene: 10. Here the CDR3 reads CASSPHWTGSSYEQYF. CDR3 bases: TGTGCCAGCAGTCCGCATTGGACAGGTTCCTCCTACGAGCAGTACTTC.

This clonotype was picked up many times. V is TRBV21-1 and J is TRBJ2-1; TRBD1, the table's D call, lacks a check against the DNA. TRBV21-1 is marked as a pseudogene. The CDR3 spans 17 residues. CDR3 sequence reads: CASSKAAGQETYNEQFF. As DNA, the CDR3 is TGTGCCAGCAGCAAAGCCGCCGGACAGGAAACCTACAATGAGCAGTTCTTC.

The CDR3 here is CASSAGQETSEQYF. DNA of the CDR3: TGTGCCAGCAGCGCGGGACAGGAGACTTCTGAGCAGTACTTC. This rearrangement joins TRBV28 to TRBJ2-7, with 8 bases that match TRBD1. Germline CDR1 MDHEN, CDR2 SYDVKM. This CDR3 is built from 14 residues. J lost 7 bases, V lost 6 bases, and 11 bases had no gene match. Combining the CDR3 with reference TRBV28 and TRBJ2-7 gives the whole variable domain DVKVTQSSRYLVKRTGEKVFLECVQDMDHENMFWYRQDPGLGLRLIYFSYDVKMKEKGDIPEGYSVSREKKERFSLILESASTNQTSMYLCASSAGQETSEQYFGPGTRLTVT.

This clonotype has more than one count but fewer than ten. The chain has TRBV12-3 or TRBV12-4 and TRBJ2-7; weak D call: TRBD2 (6 bases). This CDR3 contains 13 residues. Trimming cost V 8 bases and J 5 bases, with 16 bases left between them. In nucleotides, the CDR3 is TGTGCCAGCCGGGAGAGGTTGGAGGACGAGCAGTACTTC. Translating it yields CASRERLEDEQYF.

This chain uses TRBV29-1 with TRBJ1-1; a possible D gene is TRBD1 (5 bases). The germline V gene has CDR1 SQVTM and CDR2 ANQGSEA. CDR3 length: 13 amino acids. Trimming removed 7 bases at V and 4 bases at J, with 16 bases between. CDR3 bases: TGCAGCGCCGGGGACGGTGGATCCACTGAAGCTTTCTTT. Its protein is CSAGDGGSTEAFF.

This clonotype was detected a few times. J is TRBJ1-2 and V is TRBV4-1, with D hard to call. The CDR3 spans 15 residues. In germline, CDR1 is MGHRA, CDR2 YSYEKL. V lost 0 bases and J 2 bases, leaving 10 bases between the germline ends. The CDR3 is CASSQDPWANYGYTF. CDR3 sequence (DNA): TGCGCCAGCAGCCAAGATCCGTGGGCGAACTATGGCTACACCTTC.

The chain is built from TRBV3-1 and TRBJ1-3; TRBD1 is a possible D gene (6 bases). V was cut by 2 bases and J by 3 bases, with 14 bases left in between. There are 16 residues in the CDR3. Germline V gene sequence: CDR1 LGHDT, CDR2 YNNKEL (reference sequence). CDR3 protein: CASSQLQGVSGNTIYF. DNA of the CDR3: TGTGCCAGCAGCCAATTACAGGGAGTAAGTGGAAACACCATATATTTT.

CDR3 sequence: CATTSGPYNEQFF. As DNA, the CDR3 is TGTGCCACCACTAGCGGGCCCTACAATGAGCAGTTCTTC. The rearrangement links TRBV2 to TRBJ2-1; 9 bases are shared with TRBD2. The CDR3 totals 13 residues. Germline lookup yields CDR1 SNHLY and CDR2 FYNNEI. Losses at the gene ends were 10 bases for V and 2 bases for J; bases not matched to a gene: 3.

The V and J genes are TRBV20-1 and TRBJ2-7; the D is unclear. The CDR3 is 15 amino acids. Germline lookup yields CDR1 DFQATT and CDR2 SNEGSKA (reference sequence). V lost 6 bases and J 5 bases, leaving 23 bases between the germline ends. The CDR3 sequence is CSAQSTDTKDHEQYF. The CDR3 coding sequence is TGCAGTGCCCAGAGTACAGACACCAAAGACCACGAGCAGTACTTC.

The chain links TRBV2 to TRBJ1-5; 8 bases are a match to TRBD1. Germline CDR1 SNHLY, CDR2 FYNNEI. V gave up 2 bases and J gave up 0 bases; unmatched junction bases: 0. The CDR3 has 15 residues. The CDR3 loop reads CASSETGGSNQPQHF. The DNA of the CDR3 is TGTGCCAGCAGTGAAACAGGGGGTAGCAATCAGCCCCAGCATTTT. The entire variable domain, with the rest obtained from reference TRBV2 and TRBJ1-5, is as follows: EPEVTQTPSHQVTQMGQEVILRCVPISNHLYFYWYRQILGQKVEFLVSFYNNEISEKSEIFDDQFSVERPDGSNFTLKIRSTKLEDSAMYFCASSETGGSNQPQHFGDGTRLSIL.

In its sample, this clonotype was seen many times. CDR3 sequence reads: CASLQGGGGFDTQYF. The CDR3 DNA is TGTGCCAGCCTTCAAGGCGGGGGGGGGTTCGATACGCAGTATTTT. The V and J genes are TRBV12-3 or TRBV12-4 and TRBJ2-3; 9 bases agree with TRBD2. The length of the CDR3 is 15 residues. The junction had 12 bases not matched to a gene; V was cut back by 8 bases and J by 6 bases.

This clonotype was counted a few times. V is TRBV2 and J is TRBJ2-1, with D unclear. Germline lookup yields CDR1 SNHLY and CDR2 FYNNEI. This CDR3 spans 10 amino acids. The V gene lost 6 bases and the J gene lost 6 bases, with 3 bases spanning the gap. The CDR3 protein is CASRGNEQFF. As DNA, the CDR3 is TGTGCCAGCAGAGGCAATGAGCAGTTCTTC.

In this sample, this clonotype turned up a few times. This chain links TRBV7-9 with TRBJ1-1; D is ambiguous. In germline, CDR1 is SEHNR, CDR2 FQNEAQ (reference sequence). V lost 4 bases and J 0 bases, leaving 9 bases between the germline ends. This CDR3 has 14 residues. The CDR3 region is CASSSTVLNTEAFF. CDR3 nucleotide sequence: TGTGCCAGCAGCTCCACAGTCTTGAACACTGAAGCTTTCTTT.

As DNA, the CDR3 is TGTGCCAGCAGTTGGACAGTCACCGGGGAGCTGTTTTTT. Translating it yields CASSWTVTGELFF. The chain carries TRBV6-6 and TRBJ2-2, with D possibly matching TRBD1 (6 bases). Germline V gene data show CDR1 as MNHNY and CDR2 as SVGAGI (reference sequence). Trimming removed 4 bases from V and 4 bases from J, with 7 bases in between. This CDR3 is 13 amino acids long.

This clonotype was seen a few times. The chain recombines TRBV5-6 with TRBJ2-3; the D is unclear. The CDR3 consists of 15 residues. Germline V lookup: CDR1 SGHDT, CDR2 YYEEEE. With 3 bases removed from V and 5 bases from J, the gap between germline ends came to 16 bases. CDR3 in amino acids: CASSYLGRDGDTQYF. Written as DNA, the CDR3 is TGTGCCAGCAGCTATTTAGGACGTGACGGAGATACGCAGTATTTT. Filled out from reference TRBV5-6 and TRBJ2-3, the complete variable domain reads DAGVTQSPTHLIKTRGQQVTLRCSPKSGHDTVSWYQQALGQGPQFIFQYYEEEERQRGNFPDRFSGHQFPNYSSELNVNALLLGDSALYLCASSYLGRDGDTQYFGPGTRLTVL.

V and J are TRBV7-8 and TRBJ1-1; D is ambiguous. Germline V gene lookup returns CDR1 SGHVS and CDR2 FQNEAQ. Trimming left V 5 bases short and J 4 bases short, with 8 bases between. The CDR3 totals 12 residues. In nucleotides, the CDR3 is TGTGCCAGCAGCCGTCCGAGCACTGAAGCTTTCTTT. Its translation is CASSRPSTEAFF.

In its sample, this clonotype was seen a few times. V is TRBV5-6 and J is TRBJ2-7; weak D call: TRBD2 (6 bases). V gave up 3 bases and J gave up 3 bases, with 10 bases separating them. CDR1 SGHDT and CDR2 YYEEEE come from the germline V gene. The CDR3 spans 13 residues. CDR3 residues: CASSSGTDYEQYF. The DNA for the CDR3 is TGTGCCAGCAGCTCTGGGACTGACTACGAGCAGTACTTC.

This clonotype has a count of ten or more. V gene TRBV27 combines with J gene TRBJ2-7; a possible D gene is TRBD1 (5 bases). V shed 0 bases and J shed 2 bases, with 8 bases lying between them. The germline gives CDR1 MNHEY, CDR2 SMNVEV (reference sequence). The CDR3 sequence is 14 residues long. Written as DNA, the CDR3 is TGTGCCAGCAGTTTATCGCCAGGGCCCTACGAGCAGTACTTC. As protein: CASSLSPGPYEQYF.

The rearrangement uses TRBV12-3 or TRBV12-4 and TRBJ2-3; D possibly corresponds to TRBD2 (7 bases). The CDR3 is 17 residues long. The V and J ends lost 3 bases and 3 bases respectively, with 19 bases between them. For the CDR3, the DNA is TGTGCCAGCAGTTTCCGAGGGGGAGGGGATGGGACAGATACGCAGTATTTT. It codes for CASSFRGGGDGTDTQYF.

This clonotype has at least ten counts. This chain connects TRBV6-5 to TRBJ1-6; 8 bases agree with TRBD1. The CDR3 runs to 14 residues. Germline CDR1 and CDR2: MNHEY and SVGAGI. The trim removed 6 bases at V and 9 bases at J, leaving 7 bases unmatched. CDR3 region: CASRTGTGPSPLHF. The CDR3 DNA follows: TGTGCCAGCAGAACCGGGACAGGCCCTTCACCCCTCCACTTT.

This clonotype was recorded at least ten times. V gene TRBV4-1 combines with J gene TRBJ2-3; no clear D. The CDR3 extends over 13 amino acids. V lost 0 bases, J lost 5 bases, and 6 bases lay in between. From germline, CDR1 is MGHRA and CDR2 YSYEKL. CDR3 sequence (DNA): TGCGCCAGCAGCCAAGATTTAAAAGATACGCAGTATTTT. Translated, it gives CASSQDLKDTQYF.

This chain links TRBV9 with TRBJ2-3; tentatively, D is TRBD2 (6 bases). Trimming removed 0 bases from V and 1 base from J, with 9 bases in between. The germline V gene encodes CDR1 SGDLS and CDR2 YYNGEE. CDR3 length: 15 amino acids. CDR3 in DNA: TGTGCCAGCAGCGTAGAGCGGGCAGGCACAGATACGCAGTATTTT. This translates into CASSVERAGTDTQYF.

The table lists this clonotype with a few counts. This chain links TRBV5-1 with TRBJ1-5; D is possibly TRBD1 (6 bases). The V gene lost 3 bases and the J gene lost 2 bases, with 12 bases spanning the gap. The germline CDR1 and CDR2 sequences are SGHRS and YFSETQ. The CDR3 extends over 15 amino acids. Here the CDR3 DNA reads TGCGCCAGCAGCTGGGGGGCGGGTGGCAATCAGCCCCAGCATTTT. Translation gives CASSWGAGGNQPQHF.